This T cell receptor beta chain was identified in a study of blood T cell repertoires in COVID-19. The V end lost 7 bases, the J end lost 5 bases, and 20 bases lay between the germline ends. Germline V gives CDR1 SQVTM, CDR2 ANQGSEA. This CDR3 comprises 14 residues. Clones were read by immunoSEQ multiplex PCR, and TCRdb kept only the in-frame ones, dropping some. The sample includes some 210,000 clones, more than 70% of them seen just once. The source material was PBMCs or T cells enriched from blood (not recorded which). V usage is TRBV29-1 and J usage is TRBJ1-1; D is perhaps TRBD1 (5 bases). The TCR sequence derives from a young man with acute COVID-19. The DNA for the CDR3 is TGCAGCGCACCCGGTGTGGGGGGGGGAACTGAAGCTTTCTTT. As protein: CSAPGVGGGTEAFF.